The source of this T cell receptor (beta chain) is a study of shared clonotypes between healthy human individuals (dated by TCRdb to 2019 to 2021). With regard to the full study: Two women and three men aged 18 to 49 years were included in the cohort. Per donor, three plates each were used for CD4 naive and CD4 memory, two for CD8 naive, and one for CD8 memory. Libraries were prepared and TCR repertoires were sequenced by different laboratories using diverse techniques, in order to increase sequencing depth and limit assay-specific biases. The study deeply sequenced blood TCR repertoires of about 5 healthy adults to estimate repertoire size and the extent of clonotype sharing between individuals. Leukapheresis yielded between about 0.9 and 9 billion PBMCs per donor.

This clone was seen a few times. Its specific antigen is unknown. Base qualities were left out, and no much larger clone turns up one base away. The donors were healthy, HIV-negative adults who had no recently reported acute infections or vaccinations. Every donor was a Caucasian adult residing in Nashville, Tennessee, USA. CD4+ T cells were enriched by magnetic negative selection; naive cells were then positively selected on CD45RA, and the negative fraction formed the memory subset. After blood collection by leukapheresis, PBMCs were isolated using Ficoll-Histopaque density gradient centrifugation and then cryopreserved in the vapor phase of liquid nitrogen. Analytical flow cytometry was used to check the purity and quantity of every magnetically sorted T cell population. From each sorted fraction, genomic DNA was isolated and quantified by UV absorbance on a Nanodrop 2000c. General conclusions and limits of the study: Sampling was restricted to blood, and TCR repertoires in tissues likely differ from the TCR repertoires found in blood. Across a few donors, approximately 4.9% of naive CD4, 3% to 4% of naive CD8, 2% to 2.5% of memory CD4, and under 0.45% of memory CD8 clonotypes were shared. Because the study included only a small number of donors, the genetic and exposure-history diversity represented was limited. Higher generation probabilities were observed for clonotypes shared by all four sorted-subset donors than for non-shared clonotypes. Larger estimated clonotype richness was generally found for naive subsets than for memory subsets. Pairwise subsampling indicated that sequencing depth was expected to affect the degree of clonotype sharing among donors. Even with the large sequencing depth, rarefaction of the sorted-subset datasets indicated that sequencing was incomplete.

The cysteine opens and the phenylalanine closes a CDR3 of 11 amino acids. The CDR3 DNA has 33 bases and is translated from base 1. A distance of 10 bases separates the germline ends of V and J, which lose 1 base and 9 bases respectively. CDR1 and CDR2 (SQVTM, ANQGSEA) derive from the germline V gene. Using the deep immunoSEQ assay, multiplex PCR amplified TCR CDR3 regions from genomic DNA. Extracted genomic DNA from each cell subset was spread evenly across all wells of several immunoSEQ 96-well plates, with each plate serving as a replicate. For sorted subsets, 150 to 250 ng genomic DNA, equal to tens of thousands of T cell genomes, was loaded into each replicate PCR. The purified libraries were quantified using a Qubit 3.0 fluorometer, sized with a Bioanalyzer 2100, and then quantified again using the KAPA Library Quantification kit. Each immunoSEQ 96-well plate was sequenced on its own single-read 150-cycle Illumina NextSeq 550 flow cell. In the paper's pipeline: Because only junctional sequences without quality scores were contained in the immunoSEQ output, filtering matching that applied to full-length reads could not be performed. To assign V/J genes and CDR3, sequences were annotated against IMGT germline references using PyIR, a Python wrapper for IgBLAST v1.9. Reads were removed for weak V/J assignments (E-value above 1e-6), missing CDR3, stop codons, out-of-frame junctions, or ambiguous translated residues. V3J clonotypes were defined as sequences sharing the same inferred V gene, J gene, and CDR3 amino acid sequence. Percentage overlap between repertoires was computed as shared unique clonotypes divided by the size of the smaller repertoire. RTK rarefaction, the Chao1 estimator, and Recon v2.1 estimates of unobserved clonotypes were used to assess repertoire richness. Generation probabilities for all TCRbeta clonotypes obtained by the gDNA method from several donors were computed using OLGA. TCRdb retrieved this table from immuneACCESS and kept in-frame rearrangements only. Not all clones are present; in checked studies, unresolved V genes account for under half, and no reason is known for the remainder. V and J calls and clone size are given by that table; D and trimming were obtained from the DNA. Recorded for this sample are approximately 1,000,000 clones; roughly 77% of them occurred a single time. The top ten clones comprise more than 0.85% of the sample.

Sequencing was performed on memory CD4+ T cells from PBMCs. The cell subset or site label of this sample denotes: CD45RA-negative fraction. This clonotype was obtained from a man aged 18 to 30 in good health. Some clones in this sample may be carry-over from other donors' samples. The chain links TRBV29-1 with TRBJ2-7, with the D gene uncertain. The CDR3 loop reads CSVEAGFGQYF. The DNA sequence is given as TGCAGCGTTGAAGCCGGTTTCGGGCAGTACTTC.